These T cell receptor beta chains were read from a single sample in a study of CD4 and CD8 cells across lung adenocarcinoma regions. TCRdb recomputed calls from the PCR reads with MiXCR, one row per CDR3 protein. The table includes approximately 11,000 distinct CDR3 sequences, 50% to 65% detected once. Sequenced input: CD4+ T cells from the center of a lung tumor. Receptors originate from a male donor with lung adenocarcinoma. The CD4 and CD8 labels of this study may be unreliable. Both conserved end residues are trimmed from each CDR3. The order of the fields is V gene, CDR3 protein.

TRBV10-2 ASSESGWKGETQY
TRBV11-3 ASSYRSGQGHEQY
TRBV27 ASSTSWSSGSMYTQY
TRBV6-1 ASSARAAELF
TRBV6-1 AGRGGLGADTQY
TRBV10-1 ASRAGTSNEQF
TRBV12-3/TRBV12-4 ASSGGRTGELF
TRBV4-1 ASSEAGTGSSGELF
TRBV6-5 ASSYGALAAGEQY
TRBV6-1 ARGEGGGGPETQY
TRBV27 ASSLSPGTAGANVLT
TRBV6-1 ASTRAAENIQY
TRBV7-2 ASSLVAGTDTQY
TRBV27 ASRAVGRARAPDTQY
TRBV7-2 GVTRHGDKDIQY
TRBV7-2 ASSLVPGTNSGMY
TRBV6-4 ASSVGTGDEDEQF
TRBV20-1 SARDRGASNEQF
TRBV5-1 ASSSRHSSTDTQY
TRBV27 ASMGQGGEEQY
TRBV27 ASSWTDAGANVLT
TRBV6-1 ATERGAKDIQY
TRBV5-1 ASSEQGRSAVTGANVLT
TRBV27 ASRGNTQY
TRBV7-3 ASSSWGGVGTQY
TRBV10-2 ASSESTSDETQY
TRBV6-5 ASSYSMGSGGVNPRDEQF
TRBV6-1 ASSDAPRGSNQPQH
TRBV5-1 ASSLGDRANSPLH
TRBV12-3/TRBV12-4 ASSCFLERGVLSSLNTEAF
TRBV6-1 ASSGTSGSHQDTQY
TRBV27 ASRATGLAGQSAKDIQY
TRBV4-1 ASSQDPAGGLIDTQY
TRBV25-1 ASKRTGGSYNEQY
TRBV5-1 ASSLEGSETQY
TRBV7-2 VSTKSPGQNYGYT
TRBV27 ASGAYYEQY
TRBV7-2 ASSPYSGKNTQY
TRBV6-1 ASKVGGPPYNEQF
TRBV27 ASSLALAGGIYEQY
TRBV9 ASSAGLAFRHEQF
TRBV6-1 ASSDSQGATDTQY
TRBV27 ASRRDFLRGPQETQY
TRBV27 ASRATGLAGQSTKDIQY
TRBV6-1 ASSLAGEQDTQY
TRBV6-1 ASSRLQQGGWGYT
TRBV6-1 ASSDQGANYNAQF
TRBV24-1 ATSEILGVAGGEETQY
TRBV10-3 AGKGGRDQETQY
TRBV27 ASSYVAGAPYDEQF
TRBV6-1 ASSDLQDSGNTIY
TRBV10-1 ADYGERAKDTQY
TRBV6-5 ASSSTDNSPLH
TRBV7-2 ASSLQAGGFTGEQY
TRBV11-3 ASSYRSGQGHEQF
TRBV3-1 ASSQRGGQETQY
TRBV6-1 ASSEIGRGEIAGYEQY
TRBV4-1 ASSGLAGAVRDTQY